This is a list of T cell receptor beta chains from one sample in a study of blood T cell repertoires in COVID-19. Profiling relied on immunoSEQ multiplex PCR, and the TCRdb table lists in-frame clones only, not all of them. Of approximately 120,000 clones in the sample, around 81% were seen once. The sample consisted of peripheral blood. These receptors originate from a human donor in a cohort sampled during active COVID-19. CDR3s include the opening cysteine and the closing phenylalanine or tryptophan. Each record gives: V gene, J gene, clone size, D gene, CDR3 protein, CDR3 DNA. D genes are given only for firm matches. Clone size, where shown, is once, few, many, or a class for clones that have expanded.

TRBV12-3/TRBV12-4	TRBJ1-2	NA	TRBD1	CASSPDRGGYTF	TGTGCCAGCAGCCCTGACAGGGGTGGCTACACCTTC
TRBV9	TRBJ2-6	once	TRBD1	CASSGDRGRDSGANVLTF	TGTGCCAGCAGCGGGGACAGGGGGCGAGACTCTGGGGCCAACGTCCTGACTTTC
TRBV5-1	TRBJ2-7	NA	TRBD1	CASSPGTGSYEQYF	TGCGCCAGCAGCCCCGGGACAGGGTCCTACGAGCAGTACTTC
TRBV19	TRBJ1-4	few	NA	CASSDTLTNEKLFF	TGTGCCAGTAGTGACACTCTGACTAATGAAAAACTGTTTTTT
TRBV19	TRBJ2-6	NA	NA	CASSIQAGSSGANVLTF	TGTGCCAGTAGTATACAGGCCGGGAGCTCTGGGGCCAACGTCCTGACTTTC
TRBV6-5	TRBJ1-6	NA	NA	CASKGARDSPLHF	TGTGCCAGCAAAGGGGCCAGGGATTCACCCCTCCACTTT
TRBV28	TRBJ1-4	once	NA	CASSWLEKLFF	TGTGCCAGCAGTTGGCTGGAAAAACTGTTTTTT
TRBV19	TRBJ1-5	NA	TRBD1	CASIPQGAPQNQPQHF	TGTGCCAGTATCCCCCAGGGGGCACCCCAAAATCAGCCCCAGCATTTT
TRBV7-2	TRBJ2-2	NA	NA	CASSLSQRLGTGELFF	TGTGCCAGCAGCTTAAGCCAGCGCCTAGGTACCGGGGAGCTGTTTTTT
TRBV5-6	TRBJ2-1	once	NA	CASSPLTGLGEQFF	TGTGCCAGCAGCCCGTTGACAGGTCTGGGTGAGCAGTTCTTC
TRBV7-2	TRBJ2-5	NA	TRBD1	CASRRDRGMETQYF	TGTGCCAGCAGACGTGACAGGGGAATGGAGACCCAGTACTTC
TRBV4-1	TRBJ2-5	NA	TRBD2	CASSQVQDGGRETQYF	TGCGCCAGCAGCCAAGTACAGGACGGGGGGAGAGAGACCCAGTACTTC
TRBV11-1	TRBJ2-3	NA	NA	CASSPRQRLGTDTQYF	TGTGCCAGCAGCCCCCGACAACGGTTGGGTACAGATACGCAGTATTTT
TRBV6-5	TRBJ2-3	NA	TRBD1	CASSDRQGLTDTQYF	TGTGCCAGCAGCGACAGACAGGGTTTAACAGATACGCAGTATTTT
TRBV6-2/TRBV6-3	TRBJ2-1	NA	TRBD1	CASSYSTGGYYNEQFF	TGTGCCAGCAGTTACTCGACAGGGGGTTATTACAATGAGCAGTTCTTC
TRBV7-8	TRBJ2-7	NA	NA	CASSPRRLVYEQYF	TGTGCCAGCAGCCCCCGTCGGTTGGTCTACGAGCAGTACTTC
TRBV4-3	TRBJ1-1	NA	NA	CASSPQGRGNTEAFF	TGCGCCAGCAGCCCACAAGGGAGAGGGAACACTGAAGCTTTCTTT
TRBV2	TRBJ2-1	NA	NA	CASSEELHNEQFF	TGTGCCAGCAGTGAAGAACTCCACAATGAGCAGTTCTTC